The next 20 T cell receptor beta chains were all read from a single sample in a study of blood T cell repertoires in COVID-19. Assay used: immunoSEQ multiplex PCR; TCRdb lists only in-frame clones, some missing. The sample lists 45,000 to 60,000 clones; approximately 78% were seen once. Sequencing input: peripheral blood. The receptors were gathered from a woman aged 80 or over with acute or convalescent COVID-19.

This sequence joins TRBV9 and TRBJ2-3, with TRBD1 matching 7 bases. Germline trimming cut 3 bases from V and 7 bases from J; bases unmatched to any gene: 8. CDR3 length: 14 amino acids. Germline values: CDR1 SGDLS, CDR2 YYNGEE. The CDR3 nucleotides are TGTGCCAGCAGCGCGAGACAGGGATCGAATACGCAGTATTTT. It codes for CASSARQGSNTQYF.

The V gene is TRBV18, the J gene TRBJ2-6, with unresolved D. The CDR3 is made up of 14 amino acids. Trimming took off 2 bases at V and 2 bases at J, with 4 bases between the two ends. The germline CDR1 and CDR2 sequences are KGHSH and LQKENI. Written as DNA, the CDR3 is TGTGCCAGCTCACCAGTAGCTGGGGCCAACGTCCTGACTTTC. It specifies CASSPVAGANVLTF.

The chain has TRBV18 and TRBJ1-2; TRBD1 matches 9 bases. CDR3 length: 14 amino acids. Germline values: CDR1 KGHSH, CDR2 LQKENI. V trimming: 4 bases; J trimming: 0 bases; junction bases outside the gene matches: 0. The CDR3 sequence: CASSRQGANYGYTF. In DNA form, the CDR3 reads TGTGCCAGCTCACGACAGGGGGCTAACTATGGCTACACCTTC.

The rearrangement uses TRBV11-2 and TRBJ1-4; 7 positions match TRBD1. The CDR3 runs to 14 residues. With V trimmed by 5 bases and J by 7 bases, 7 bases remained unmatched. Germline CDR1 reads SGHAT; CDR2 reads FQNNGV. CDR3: CASSRGTVSEKLFF. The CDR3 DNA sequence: TGTGCCAGCAGCCGCGGGACAGTTAGTGAAAAACTGTTTTTT.

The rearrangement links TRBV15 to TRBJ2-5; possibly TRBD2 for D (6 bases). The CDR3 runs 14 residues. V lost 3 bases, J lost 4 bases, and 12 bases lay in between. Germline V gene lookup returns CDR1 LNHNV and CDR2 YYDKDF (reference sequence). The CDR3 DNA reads TGTGCCACCAGCAGGAACGGGGGTGGAGAGACCCAGTACTTC. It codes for CATSRNGGGETQYF.

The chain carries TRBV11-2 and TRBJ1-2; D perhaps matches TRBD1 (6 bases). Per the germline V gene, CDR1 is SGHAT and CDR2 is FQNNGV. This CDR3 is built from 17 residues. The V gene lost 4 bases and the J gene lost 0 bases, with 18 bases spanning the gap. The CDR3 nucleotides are TGTGCCAGCAGCTCCCTCCGGACAGAGCCCGCTAACTATGGCTACACCTTC. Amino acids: CASSSLRTEPANYGYTF.

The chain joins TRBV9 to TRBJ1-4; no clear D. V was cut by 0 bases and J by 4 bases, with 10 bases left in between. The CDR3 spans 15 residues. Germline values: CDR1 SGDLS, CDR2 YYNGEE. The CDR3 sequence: CASSVGSGYNEKLFF. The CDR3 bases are TGTGCCAGCAGCGTAGGCTCAGGCTATAATGAAAAACTGTTTTTT. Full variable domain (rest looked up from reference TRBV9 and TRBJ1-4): DSGVTQTPKHLITATGQRVTLRCSPRSGDLSVYWYQQSLDQGLQFLIQYYNGEERAKGNILERFSAQQFPDLHSELNLSSLELGDSALYFCASSVGSGYNEKLFFGSGTQLSVL.

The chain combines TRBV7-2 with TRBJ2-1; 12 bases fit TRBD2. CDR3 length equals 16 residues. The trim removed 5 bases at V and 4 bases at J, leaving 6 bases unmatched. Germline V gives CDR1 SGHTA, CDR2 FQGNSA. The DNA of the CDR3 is TGTGCCAGCAGCCTAACTAGCGGGAGGCGTTACAATGAGCAGTTCTTC. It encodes CASSLTSGRRYNEQFF.

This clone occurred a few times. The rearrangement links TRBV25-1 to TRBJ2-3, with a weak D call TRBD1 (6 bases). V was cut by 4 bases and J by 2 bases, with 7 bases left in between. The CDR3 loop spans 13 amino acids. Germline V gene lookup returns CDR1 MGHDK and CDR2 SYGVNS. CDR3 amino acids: CASSGDNTDTQYF. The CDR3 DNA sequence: TGTGCCAGCAGTGGGGACAACACAGATACGCAGTATTTT.

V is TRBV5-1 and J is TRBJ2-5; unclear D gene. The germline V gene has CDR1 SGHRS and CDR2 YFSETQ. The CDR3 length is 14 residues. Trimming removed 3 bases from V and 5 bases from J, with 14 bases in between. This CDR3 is CASSSEVYPETQYF. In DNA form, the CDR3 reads TGCGCCAGCAGCTCCGAGGTCTATCCGGAGACCCAGTACTTC.

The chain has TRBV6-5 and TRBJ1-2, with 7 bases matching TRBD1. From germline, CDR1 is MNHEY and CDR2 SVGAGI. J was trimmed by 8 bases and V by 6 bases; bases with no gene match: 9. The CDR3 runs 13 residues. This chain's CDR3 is CASSPTGSGGYTF. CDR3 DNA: TGTGCCAGCAGCCCGACAGGGTCGGGGGGCTACACCTTC.

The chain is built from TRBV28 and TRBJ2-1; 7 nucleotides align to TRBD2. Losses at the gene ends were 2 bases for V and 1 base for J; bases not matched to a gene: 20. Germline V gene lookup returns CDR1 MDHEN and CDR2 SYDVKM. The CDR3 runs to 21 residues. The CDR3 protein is CASSLSRFASGVKKSYNEQFF. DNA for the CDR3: TGTGCCAGCAGTTTAAGTCGGTTCGCAAGCGGGGTAAAGAAGTCCTACAATGAGCAGTTCTTC.

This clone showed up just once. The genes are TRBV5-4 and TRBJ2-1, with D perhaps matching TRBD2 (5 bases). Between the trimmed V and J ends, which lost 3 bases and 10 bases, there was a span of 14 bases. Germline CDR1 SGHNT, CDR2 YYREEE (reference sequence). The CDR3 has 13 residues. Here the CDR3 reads CASSWIGEREQFF. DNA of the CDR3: TGTGCCAGCAGCTGGATCGGGGAGCGGGAGCAGTTCTTC.

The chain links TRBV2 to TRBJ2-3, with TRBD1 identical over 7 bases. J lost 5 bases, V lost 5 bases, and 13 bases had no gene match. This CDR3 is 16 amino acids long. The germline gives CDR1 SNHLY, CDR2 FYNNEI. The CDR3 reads CASSWGQPGVGDTQYF. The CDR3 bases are TGTGCCAGCAGTTGGGGACAGCCCGGGGTGGGAGATACGCAGTATTTT.

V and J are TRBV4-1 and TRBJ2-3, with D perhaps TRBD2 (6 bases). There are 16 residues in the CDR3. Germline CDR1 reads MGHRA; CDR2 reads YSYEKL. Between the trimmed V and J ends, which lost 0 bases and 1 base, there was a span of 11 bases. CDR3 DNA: TGCGCCAGCAGCCAAGAGGGGGGAGATGGCACAGATACGCAGTATTTT. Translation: CASSQEGGDGTDTQYF.

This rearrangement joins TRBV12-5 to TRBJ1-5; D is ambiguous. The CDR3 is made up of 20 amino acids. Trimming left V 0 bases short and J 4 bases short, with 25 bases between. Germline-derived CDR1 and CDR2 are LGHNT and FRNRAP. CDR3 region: CASGLVRGGGNPNRNQPQHF. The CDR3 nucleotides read TGTGCTAGTGGTTTGGTGCGGGGAGGCGGAAACCCCAACCGTAATCAGCCCCAGCATTTT.

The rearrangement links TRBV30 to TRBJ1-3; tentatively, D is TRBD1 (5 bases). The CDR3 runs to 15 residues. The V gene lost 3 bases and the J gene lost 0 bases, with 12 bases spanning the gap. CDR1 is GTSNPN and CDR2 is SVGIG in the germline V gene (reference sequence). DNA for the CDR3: TGTGCCTGGAGCTCACAGGCCCTCTCTGGAAACACCATATATTTT. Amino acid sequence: CAWSSQALSGNTIYF.

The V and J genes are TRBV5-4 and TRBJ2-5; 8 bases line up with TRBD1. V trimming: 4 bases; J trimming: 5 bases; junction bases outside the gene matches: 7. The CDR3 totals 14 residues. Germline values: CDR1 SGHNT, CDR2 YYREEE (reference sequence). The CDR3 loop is CASSRDRGGETQYF. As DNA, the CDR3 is TGTGCCAGCAGCCGCGACAGGGGCGGGGAGACCCAGTACTTC.

CDR3 sequence reads: CASSSQGHTNYEQYF. In DNA, the CDR3 is TGTGCCAGCAGCTCCCAGGGACATACCAACTACGAGCAGTACTTC. V is TRBV5-4 and J is TRBJ2-7; D perhaps matches TRBD1 (6 bases). V shed 3 bases and J shed 3 bases, with 16 bases lying between them. Germline V lookup: CDR1 SGHNT, CDR2 YYREEE (reference sequence). This CDR3 comprises 15 residues.

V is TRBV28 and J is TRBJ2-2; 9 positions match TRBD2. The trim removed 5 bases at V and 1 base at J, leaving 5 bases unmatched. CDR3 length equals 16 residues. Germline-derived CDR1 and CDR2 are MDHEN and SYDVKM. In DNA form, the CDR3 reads TGTGCCAGCAGTCCATCGACTAGCGGGAACACCGGGGAGCTGTTTTTT. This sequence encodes CASSPSTSGNTGELFF.